Each of the 14 T cell receptor beta chains below was sequenced from the same sample in a study of cytomegalovirus exposure and HLA in healthy donors. The repertoire was sequenced with immunoSEQ multiplex PCR; TCRdb's copy has only in-frame clones and lacks some. The repertoire holds about 63,000 clones, with about 90% as singletons. Sequencing was done on a sample of PBMCs. Receptor source: a young woman in good health and CMV-seronegative.

The chain recombines TRBV19 with TRBJ1-4, with TRBD1 matching over 9 bases. With V trimmed by 7 bases and J by 4 bases, 10 bases remained unmatched. This CDR3 is built from 16 residues. Germline CDR1 and CDR2: LNHDA and SQIVND (reference sequence). The CDR3 nucleotides are TGTGCCAGTACCAACTCAGGGACAGGGCTTAATGAAAAACTGTTTTTT. It specifies CASTNSGTGLNEKLFF.

This clone was counted a few times. This CDR3 is CASSYRLGANYGYTF. As DNA, the CDR3 is TGTGCCAGCAGTTACCGTCTGGGGGCGAACTATGGCTACACCTTC. The chain carries TRBV6-5 and TRBJ1-2; the D gene is possibly TRBD1 (6 bases). V was clipped by 2 bases and J by 2 bases, with 12 bases between them. CDR1 and CDR2 from the germline V gene are MNHEY and SVGAGI. This CDR3 spans 15 amino acids.

This chain links TRBV13 with TRBJ2-7; D is perhaps TRBD1 (6 bases). The CDR3 is 17 amino acids. Per germline, CDR1 PRHDT and CDR2 FYEKMQ (reference sequence). Trimming left V 1 base short and J 4 bases short, with 20 bases between. CDR3 protein: CASSLVLGGQGRYEQYF. CDR3 DNA: TGTGCCAGCAGCTTAGTCTTAGGAGGCCAGGGGCGTTACGAGCAGTACTTC.

In its sample, this clone was seen once. V and J are TRBV28 and TRBJ2-6, with 7 bases fitting TRBD1. The CDR3 extends over 16 amino acids. Germline trimming cut 3 bases from V and 2 bases from J; bases unmatched to any gene: 4. Germline V gene sequence: CDR1 MDHEN, CDR2 SYDVKM. The CDR3 sequence: CASSLLDRAGANVLTF. The CDR3 DNA is TGTGCCAGCAGTTTGCTCGACAGGGCTGGGGCCAACGTCCTGACTTTC. Drawing the rest from reference TRBV28 and TRBJ2-6, the complete variable domain is DVKVTQSSRYLVKRTGEKVFLECVQDMDHENMFWYRQDPGLGLRLIYFSYDVKMKEKGDIPEGYSVSREKKERFSLILESASTNQTSMYLCASSLLDRAGANVLTFGAGSRLTVL.

This rearrangement joins TRBV27 to TRBJ2-3, with 7 positions matching TRBD2. With 3 bases clipped from V and 4 bases from J, the junction kept 7 bases outside the gene matches. CDR1 is MNHEY and CDR2 is SMNVEV in the germline V gene (reference sequence). The CDR3 totals 15 residues. CDR3 DNA sequence: TGTGCCAGCAGTTTGGGCGGTGGGGGGGCAGATACGCAGTATTTT. This codes for CASSLGGGGADTQYF.

The chain combines TRBV4-1 with TRBJ1-1; D possibly corresponds to TRBD1 (6 bases). The CDR3 runs to 18 residues. Germline CDR1 MGHRA, CDR2 YSYEKL. Between the trimmed V and J ends, which lost 1 base and 0 bases, there was a span of 18 bases. The CDR3 sequence is CASSQAILRGGLNTEAFF. CDR3 DNA: TGCGCCAGCAGCCAAGCAATACTCAGGGGAGGGCTGAACACTGAAGCTTTCTTT.

This clone appeared once. The rearrangement joins TRBV6-4 to TRBJ2-2; 7 bases are shared with TRBD1. V shed 1 base and J 1 base; nucleotides not matched to a gene: 3. Germline-derived CDR1 and CDR2 are MRHNA and SNTAGT. This CDR3 region has 16 residues. Written as DNA, the CDR3 is TGTGCCAGCAGTGACTACCGACAGGGGAACACCGGGGAGCTGTTTTTT. This gives the protein CASSDYRQGNTGELFF.

J is TRBJ2-5 and V is TRBV5-5, with 9 bases lining up with TRBD2. The CDR3 runs 19 residues. J gave up 5 bases and V 2 bases, and 19 bases lay outside the gene matches. The V gene's germline CDR1 is SGHKS and CDR2 YYEKEE (reference sequence). CDR3: CASSFGLGLAGTDGETQYF. The CDR3 coding sequence is TGTGCCAGCAGCTTTGGATTGGGGCTAGCGGGAACCGACGGGGAGACCCAGTACTTC.

DNA of the CDR3: TGTGCCAGCAGCCCTAGACAGGGGACCTACAATGAGCAGTTCTTC. Translation gives CASSPRQGTYNEQFF. The chain joins TRBV7-6 to TRBJ2-1; TRBD1 aligns across 8 bases. J gave up 2 bases and V 5 bases, and 5 bases lay outside the gene matches. Germline values: CDR1 SGHVS, CDR2 FNYEAQ. The CDR3 spans 15 residues.

The V and J genes are TRBV7-8 and TRBJ1-2; 8 nucleotides agree with TRBD1. The CDR3 length is 16 residues. V dropped 5 bases and J dropped 0; count of bases not matched to a gene: 8. Germline CDR1 reads SGHVS; CDR2 reads FQNEAQ. The CDR3 sequence: CASSPRLQGANYGYTF. The CDR3 region has the DNA TGTGCCAGCAGCCCGCGTTTACAGGGGGCTAACTATGGCTACACCTTC.

The J gene is TRBJ1-2, the V gene TRBV7-9; perhaps TRBD1 as D (5 bases). Germline CDR1 reads SEHNR; CDR2 reads FQNEAQ (reference sequence). V lost 4 bases to trimming and J lost 7 bases, with 16 bases between them. The CDR3 length is 14 residues. Here the CDR3 reads CASSSRRGAAGYTF. The CDR3 DNA is TGTGCCAGCAGCTCCCGCCGCGGGGCGGCTGGCTACACCTTC.

The rearrangement joins TRBV14 to TRBJ1-4; 7 bases fit TRBD1. The trim removed 0 bases at V and 6 bases at J, leaving 7 bases unmatched. The CDR3 runs 16 residues. Germline V gene sequence: CDR1 SGHDN, CDR2 FVKESK. This CDR3 reads CASSQDLGRGYEKLFF. As DNA, the CDR3 is TGTGCCAGCAGCCAAGATTTGGGCAGGGGGTATGAAAAACTGTTTTTT.

This clone was observed once. The genes are TRBV27 and TRBJ2-3, with D perhaps matching TRBD1 (6 bases). Germline CDR1 is MNHEY and CDR2 is SMNVEV (reference sequence). CDR3 length equals 16 residues. Trimming left V 4 bases short and J 0 bases short, with 14 bases between. Written as DNA, the CDR3 is TGTGCCAGCAGTTCAACGGGACACTCTAGCACAGATACGCAGTATTTT. Residues: CASSSTGHSSTDTQYF.

The chain carries TRBV6-4 and TRBJ2-1, with 9 bases identical to TRBD1. Trimming removed 3 bases from V and 8 bases from J; junction bases left unmatched: 11. The CDR3 runs 16 residues. The V gene's germline CDR1 is MRHNA and CDR2 SNTAGT. DNA for the CDR3: TGTGCCAGCAGTGAATTAGGTAGGGACAGGGTTGATGAGCAGTTCTTC. It specifies CASSELGRDRVDEQFF.